The clone carrying this TCR beta chain was seen more than once but under ten times. Its target is not known. This sample was included in a study of T-cell memory formation after mild COVID-19. Germline V gene lookup returns CDR1 SGHTA and CDR2 FQGNSA. V was shortened by 5 bases and J by 1 base, with 12 bases between the two germline ends. The CDR3 spans 15 residues. A 5'RACE reaction primed in the constant segment made cDNA libraries of TCR alpha and TCR beta, and these carried sample barcodes and UMIs. MiXCR, run by TCRdb on the 5' RACE reads, gives a single entry per CDR3 protein. The table records 280,000 or so distinct CDR3 sequences, roughly 18% of them present only once. The study's findings and limits: Certain responding clones were present in pre-infection memory, suggesting participation of cross-reactive memory. Researchers report contracting CD4+ clones mostly in CM and EM, with CD8+ clones in EMRA.

This clonotype originated in a man in his late teens or twenties who had mild COVID-19 (a few samples of this study predate the infection). Cell type and time point are not known. The source material was PBMCs or a T cell subset sorted from them (not recorded which). V usage is TRBV7-2 and J usage is TRBJ2-4; weak D call: TRBD2 (6 bases). CDR3 nucleotide sequence: TGTGCCAGCAGCGTCAGCGGAGGGGCCAAAAACATTCAGTACTTC. It encodes CASSVSGGAKNIQYF.